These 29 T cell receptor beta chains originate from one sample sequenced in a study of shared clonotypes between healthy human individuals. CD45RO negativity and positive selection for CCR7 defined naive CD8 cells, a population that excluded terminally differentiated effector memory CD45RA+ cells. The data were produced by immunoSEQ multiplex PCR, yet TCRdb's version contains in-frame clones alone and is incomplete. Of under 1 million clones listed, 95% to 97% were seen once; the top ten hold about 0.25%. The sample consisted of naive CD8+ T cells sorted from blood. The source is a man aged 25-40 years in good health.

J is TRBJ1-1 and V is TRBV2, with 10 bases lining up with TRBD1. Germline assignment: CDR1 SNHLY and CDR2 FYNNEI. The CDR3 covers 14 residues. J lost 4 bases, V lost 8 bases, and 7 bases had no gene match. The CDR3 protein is CASPGQGMSTEAFF. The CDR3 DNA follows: TGTGCCAGCCCGGGACAGGGGATGAGCACTGAAGCTTTCTTT.

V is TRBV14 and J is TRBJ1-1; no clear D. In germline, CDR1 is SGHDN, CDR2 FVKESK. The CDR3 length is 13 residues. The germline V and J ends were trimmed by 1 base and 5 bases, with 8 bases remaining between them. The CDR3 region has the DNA TGTGCCAGCAGCCAAGTAGACGGGACTGAAGCTTTCTTT. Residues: CASSQVDGTEAFF.

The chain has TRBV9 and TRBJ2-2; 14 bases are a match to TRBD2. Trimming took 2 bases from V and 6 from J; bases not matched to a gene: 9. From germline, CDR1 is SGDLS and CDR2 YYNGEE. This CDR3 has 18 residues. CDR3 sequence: CASSVSGLAGGKAGELFF. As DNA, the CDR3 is TGTGCCAGCAGCGTGTCAGGACTAGCGGGAGGCAAGGCCGGGGAGCTGTTTTTT.

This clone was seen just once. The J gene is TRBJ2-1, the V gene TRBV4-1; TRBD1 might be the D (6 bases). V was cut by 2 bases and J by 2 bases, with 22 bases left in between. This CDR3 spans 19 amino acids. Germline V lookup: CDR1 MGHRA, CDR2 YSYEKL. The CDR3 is CASSQKGTTGLRTYNEQFF. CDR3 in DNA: TGCGCCAGCAGCCAAAAGGGTACAACAGGGTTGCGGACCTACAATGAGCAGTTCTTC.

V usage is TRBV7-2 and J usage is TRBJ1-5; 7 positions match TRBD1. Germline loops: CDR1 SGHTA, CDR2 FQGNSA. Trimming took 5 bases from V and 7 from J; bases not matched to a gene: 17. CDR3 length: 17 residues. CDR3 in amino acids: CASSLRFGEGAKQPQHF. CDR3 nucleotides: TGTGCCAGCAGCCTTAGATTTGGTGAGGGGGCGAAACAGCCCCAGCATTTT.

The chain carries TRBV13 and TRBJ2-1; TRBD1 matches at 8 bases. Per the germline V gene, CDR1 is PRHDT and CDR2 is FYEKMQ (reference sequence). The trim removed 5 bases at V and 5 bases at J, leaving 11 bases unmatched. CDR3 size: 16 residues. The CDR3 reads CASSRLGQGKNNEQFF. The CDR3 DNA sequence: TGTGCCAGCAGCCGCCTCGGACAGGGCAAAAACAATGAGCAGTTCTTC.

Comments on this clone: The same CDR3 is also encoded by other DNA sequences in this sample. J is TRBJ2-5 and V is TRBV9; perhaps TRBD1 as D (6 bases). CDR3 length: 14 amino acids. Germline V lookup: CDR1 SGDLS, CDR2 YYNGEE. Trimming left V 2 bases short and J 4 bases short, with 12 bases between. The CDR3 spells CASSVEGVGETQYF. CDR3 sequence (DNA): TGTGCCAGCAGCGTCGAGGGGGTAGGAGAGACCCAGTACTTC.

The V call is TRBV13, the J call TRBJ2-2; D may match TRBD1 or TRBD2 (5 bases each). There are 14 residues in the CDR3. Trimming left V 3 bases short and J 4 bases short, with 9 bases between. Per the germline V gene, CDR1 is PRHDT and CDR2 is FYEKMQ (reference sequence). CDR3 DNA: TGTGCCAGCAGCTTCGGGGCTCTCACCGGGGAGCTGTTTTTT. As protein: CASSFGALTGELFF. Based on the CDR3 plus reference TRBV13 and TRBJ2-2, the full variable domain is AAGVIQSPRHLIKEKRETATLKCYPIPRHDTVYWYQQGPGQDPQFLISFYEKMQSDKGSIPDRFSAQQFSDYHSELNMSSLELGDSALYFCASSFGALTGELFFGEGSRLTVL.

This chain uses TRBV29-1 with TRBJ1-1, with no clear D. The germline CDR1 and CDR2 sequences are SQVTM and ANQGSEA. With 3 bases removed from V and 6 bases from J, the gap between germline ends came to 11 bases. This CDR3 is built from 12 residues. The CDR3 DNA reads TGCAGCGTTGAGGGAGAAGAGGCTGAAGCTTTCTTT. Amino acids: CSVEGEEAEAFF.

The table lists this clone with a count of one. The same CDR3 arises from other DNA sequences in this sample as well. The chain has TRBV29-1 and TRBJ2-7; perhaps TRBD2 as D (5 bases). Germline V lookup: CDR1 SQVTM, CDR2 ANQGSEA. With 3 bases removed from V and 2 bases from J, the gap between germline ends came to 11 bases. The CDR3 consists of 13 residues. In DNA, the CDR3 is TGCAGCGTTGAGGGAGATTCCCCCTACGAGCAGTACTTC. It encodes CSVEGDSPYEQYF.

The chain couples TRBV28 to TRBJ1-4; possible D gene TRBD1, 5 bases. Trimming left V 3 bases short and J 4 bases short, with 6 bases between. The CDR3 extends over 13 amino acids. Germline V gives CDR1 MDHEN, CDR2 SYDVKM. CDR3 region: CASSFRVNEKLFF. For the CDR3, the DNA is TGTGCCAGCAGTTTCAGGGTTAATGAAAAACTGTTTTTT.

In nucleotides, the CDR3 is TGTGCCAGCAGTGAGTTTAGGGGCGGAGGTGGAAACACCATATATTTT. Amino acids: CASSEFRGGGGNTIYF. The chain joins TRBV2 to TRBJ1-3, with D tentatively TRBD1 (5 bases). The CDR3 is 16 amino acids. V was pared by 3 bases and J by 3 bases, with 15 bases between. Germline V gene data show CDR1 as SNHLY and CDR2 as FYNNEI.

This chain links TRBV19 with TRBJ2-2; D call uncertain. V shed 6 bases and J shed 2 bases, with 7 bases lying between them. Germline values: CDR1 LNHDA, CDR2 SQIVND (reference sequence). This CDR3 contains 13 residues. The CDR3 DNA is TGTGCCAGTAGGGAACCTAACACCGGGGAGCTGTTTTTT. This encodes CASREPNTGELFF.

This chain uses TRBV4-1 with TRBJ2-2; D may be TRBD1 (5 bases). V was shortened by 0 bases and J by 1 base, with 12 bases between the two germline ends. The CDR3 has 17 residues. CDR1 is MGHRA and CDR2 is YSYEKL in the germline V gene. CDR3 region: CASSQESARENTGELFF. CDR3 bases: TGCGCCAGCAGCCAAGAAAGCGCCAGGGAGAACACCGGGGAGCTGTTTTTT.

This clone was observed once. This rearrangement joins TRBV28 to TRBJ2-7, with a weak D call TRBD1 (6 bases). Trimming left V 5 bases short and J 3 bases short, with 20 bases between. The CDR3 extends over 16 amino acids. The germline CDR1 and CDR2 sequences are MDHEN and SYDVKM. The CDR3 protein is CASSHSTGRHFYEQYF. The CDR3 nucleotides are TGTGCCAGCAGTCACTCGACAGGTCGCCATTTCTACGAGCAGTACTTC.

The CDR3 sequence: CASSPTVQGAKTQYF. The CDR3 DNA sequence: TGTGCCAGCTCACCAACGGTACAGGGGGCAAAGACCCAGTACTTC. The chain uses TRBV18 and TRBJ2-5; 9 bases align to TRBD1. V shed 2 bases and J 6 bases; nucleotides not matched to a gene: 7. Germline V CDR1 and CDR2: KGHSH, LQKENI. The CDR3 contains 15 residues.

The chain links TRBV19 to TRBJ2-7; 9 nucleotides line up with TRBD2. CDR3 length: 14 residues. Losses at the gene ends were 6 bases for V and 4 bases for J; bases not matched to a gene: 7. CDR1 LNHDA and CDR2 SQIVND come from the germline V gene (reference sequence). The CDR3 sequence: CASSSSGRSYEQYF. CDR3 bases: TGTGCCAGTAGCAGTAGCGGGAGAAGTTACGAGCAGTACTTC.

CDR3 DNA: TGTGCCAGCAGCGGACGACAGGGGGCGGGTCAGCCCCAGCATTTT. Protein product: CASSGRQGAGQPQHF. This rearrangement joins TRBV5-6 to TRBJ1-5, with 10 positions matching TRBD1. CDR1 is SGHDT, CDR2 YYEEEE, per germline. The CDR3 runs 15 residues. The J segment lost 6 bases and the V segment lost 4 bases, leaving 7 bases of the junction unmatched.

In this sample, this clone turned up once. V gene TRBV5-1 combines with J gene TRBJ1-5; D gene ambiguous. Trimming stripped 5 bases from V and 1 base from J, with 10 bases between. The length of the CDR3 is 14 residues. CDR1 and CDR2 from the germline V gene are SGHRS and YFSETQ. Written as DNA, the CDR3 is TGCGCCAGCAGGGAGGGTATGAGCAATCAGCCCCAGCATTTT. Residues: CASREGMSNQPQHF.

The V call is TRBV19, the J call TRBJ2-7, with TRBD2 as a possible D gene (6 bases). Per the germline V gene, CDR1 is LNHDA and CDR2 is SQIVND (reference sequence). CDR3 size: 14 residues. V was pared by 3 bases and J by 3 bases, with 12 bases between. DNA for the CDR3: TGTGCCAGTAGTATGAGAGGAGGGAGCTACGAGCAGTACTTC. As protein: CASSMRGGSYEQYF.

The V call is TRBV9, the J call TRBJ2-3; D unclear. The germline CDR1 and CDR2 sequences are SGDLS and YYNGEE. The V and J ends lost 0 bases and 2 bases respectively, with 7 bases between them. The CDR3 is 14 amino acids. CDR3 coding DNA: TGTGCCAGCAGCGTAGAGGCGAACACAGATACGCAGTATTTT. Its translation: CASSVEANTDTQYF. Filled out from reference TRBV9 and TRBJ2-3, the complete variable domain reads DSGVTQTPKHLITATGQRVTLRCSPRSGDLSVYWYQQSLDQGLQFLIQYYNGEERAKGNILERFSAQQFPDLHSELNLSSLELGDSALYFCASSVEANTDTQYFGPGTRLTVL.

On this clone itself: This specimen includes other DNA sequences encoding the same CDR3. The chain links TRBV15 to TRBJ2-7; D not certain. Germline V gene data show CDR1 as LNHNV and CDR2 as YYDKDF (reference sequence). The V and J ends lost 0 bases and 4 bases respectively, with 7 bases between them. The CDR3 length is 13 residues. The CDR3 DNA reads TGTGCCACCAGCAGAGATTTGAGTTACGAGCAGTACTTC. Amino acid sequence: CATSRDLSYEQYF.

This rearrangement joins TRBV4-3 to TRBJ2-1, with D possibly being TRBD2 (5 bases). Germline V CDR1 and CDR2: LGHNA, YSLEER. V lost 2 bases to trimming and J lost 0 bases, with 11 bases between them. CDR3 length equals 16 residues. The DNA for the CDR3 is TGCGCCAGCAGCCAACATAGCGTAAGCTCCTACAATGAGCAGTTCTTC. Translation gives CASSQHSVSSYNEQFF.

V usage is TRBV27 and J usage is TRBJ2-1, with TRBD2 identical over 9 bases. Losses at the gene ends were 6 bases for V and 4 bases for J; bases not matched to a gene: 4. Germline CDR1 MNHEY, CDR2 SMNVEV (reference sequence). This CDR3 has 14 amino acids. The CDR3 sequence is CASRRLAEYNEQFF. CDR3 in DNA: TGTGCCAGCAGACGACTAGCGGAATACAATGAGCAGTTCTTC.

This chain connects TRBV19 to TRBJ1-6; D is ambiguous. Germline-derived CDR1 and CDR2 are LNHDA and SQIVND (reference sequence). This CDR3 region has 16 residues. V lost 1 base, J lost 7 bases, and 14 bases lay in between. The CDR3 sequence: CASSIVPARENSPLHF. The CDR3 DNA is TGTGCCAGTAGTATAGTGCCGGCGAGGGAGAATTCACCCCTCCACTTT.

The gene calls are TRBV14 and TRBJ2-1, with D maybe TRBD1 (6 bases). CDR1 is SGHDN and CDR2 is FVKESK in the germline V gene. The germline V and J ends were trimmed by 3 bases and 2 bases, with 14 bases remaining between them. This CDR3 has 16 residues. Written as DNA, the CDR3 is TGTGCCAGCAGCCACGGAAGGGGGAAACCCTACAATGAGCAGTTCTTC. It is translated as CASSHGRGKPYNEQFF.

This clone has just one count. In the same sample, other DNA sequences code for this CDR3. CDR3: CASSEGYEQYF. The CDR3 bases are TGTGCCAGCAGTGAAGGTTACGAGCAGTACTTC. The chain uses TRBV6-1 and TRBJ2-7, with unresolved D. The CDR3 extends over 11 amino acids. Germline V lookup: CDR1 MNHNS, CDR2 SASEGT. V was clipped by 1 base and J by 4 bases, with 2 bases between them.

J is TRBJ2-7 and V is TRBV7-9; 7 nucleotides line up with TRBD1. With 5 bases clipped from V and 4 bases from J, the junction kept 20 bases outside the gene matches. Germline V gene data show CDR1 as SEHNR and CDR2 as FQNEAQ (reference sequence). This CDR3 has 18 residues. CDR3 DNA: TGTGCCAGCAGCAATAGTAGCCTGACAGGGAGAACACCGTACGAGCAGTACTTC. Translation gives CASSNSSLTGRTPYEQYF.

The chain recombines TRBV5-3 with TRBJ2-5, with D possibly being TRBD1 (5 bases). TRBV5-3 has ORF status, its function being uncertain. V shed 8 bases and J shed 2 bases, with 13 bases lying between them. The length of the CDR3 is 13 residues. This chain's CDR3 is CASKRQSQETQYF. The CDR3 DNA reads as TGTGCCAGTAAACGACAGTCTCAAGAGACCCAGTACTTC.